Below, 30 T cell receptor beta chains from the same sample are listed, as sequenced in a study of OX40 agonist ivuxolimab in advanced cancers. TCRdb's table, derived via immunoSEQ multiplex PCR, lists solely in-frame clones and lacks some. The table has under 85,000 clones, about 94% seen once. Sequencing was performed on CD4+ or CD8+ T cells sorted from blood, taken in a trial of the OX40 agonist ivuxolimab. Receptors were obtained from an adult with an advanced solid tumor such as melanoma, head and neck, liver or kidney cancer.

The chain has TRBV5-1 and TRBJ1-2, with D unresolved. In germline, CDR1 is SGHRS, CDR2 YFSETQ. Trimming removed 5 bases from V and 0 bases from J, with 5 bases in between. There are 12 residues in the CDR3. The DNA of the CDR3 is TGCGCCAGCAGGAAGACTAACTATGGCTACACCTTC. This encodes CASRKTNYGYTF.

This chain connects TRBV9 to TRBJ1-5; D call uncertain. The CDR3 consists of 13 residues. CDR1 and CDR2 (germline): SGDLS, YYNGEE. The V gene lost 3 bases and the J gene lost 7 bases, with 11 bases spanning the gap. CDR3 sequence reads: CASSGAEGQPQHF. Here the CDR3 DNA reads TGTGCCAGCAGCGGCGCCGAAGGACAGCCCCAGCATTTT. The full variable domain, its missing parts supplied by reference TRBV9 and TRBJ1-5, is DSGVTQTPKHLITATGQRVTLRCSPRSGDLSVYWYQQSLDQGLQFLIQYYNGEERAKGNILERFSAQQFPDLHSELNLSSLELGDSALYFCASSGAEGQPQHFGDGTRLSIL.

The chain is built from TRBV19 and TRBJ1-3, with a tentative D call TRBD1 (5 bases). This CDR3 is built from 16 residues. V lost 2 bases, J lost 0 bases, and 11 bases lay in between. CDR1 and CDR2 from the germline V gene are LNHDA and SQIVND (reference sequence). CDR3 amino acids: CASSIWSRASGNTIYF. The CDR3 DNA follows: TGTGCCAGTAGTATATGGTCCAGGGCCTCTGGAAACACCATATATTTT.

V is TRBV14 and J is TRBJ2-7, with TRBD1 identical over 9 bases. Germline-derived CDR1 and CDR2 are SGHDN and FVKESK. This CDR3 has 14 residues. V lost 4 bases and J lost 5; bases outside the gene matches: 6. CDR3 coding DNA: TGTGCCAGCAGCCCCCGGGACAGGGAGGACGAGCAGTACTTC. Its protein is CASSPRDREDEQYF.

CDR3 DNA: TGTGCCAGTAGTATTGATCGGGGGAGGCAAGAGACCCAGTACTTC. Protein: CASSIDRGRQETQYF. The chain employs TRBV19 and TRBJ2-5, with a weak D call TRBD2 (6 bases). Trimming took off 3 bases at V and 2 bases at J, with 13 bases between the two ends. The CDR3 runs 15 residues. Germline V gene data show CDR1 as LNHDA and CDR2 as SQIVND (reference sequence). Combining the CDR3 with reference TRBV19 and TRBJ2-5 gives the whole variable domain DGGITQSPKYLFRKEGQNVTLSCEQNLNHDAMYWYRQDPGQGLRLIYYSQIVNDFQKGDIAEGYSVSREKKESFPLTVTSAQKNPTAFYLCASSIDRGRQETQYFGPGTRLLVL.

This clone is a singleton in its sample. The gene calls are TRBV7-9 and TRBJ2-5; 7 nucleotides match TRBD1. Looked up from germline, CDR1 is SEHNR and CDR2 is FQNEAQ (reference sequence). This CDR3 comprises 13 residues. V lost 6 bases and J lost 5; bases outside the gene matches: 6. The CDR3 DNA is TGTGCCAGCAGGCCAGGGGGTAGGGAGACCCAGTACTTC. It encodes CASRPGGRETQYF.

The J gene is TRBJ2-3, the V gene TRBV11-2; a possible D gene is TRBD2 (6 bases). Trimming cost V 8 bases and J 2 bases, with 17 bases left between them. There are 15 residues in the CDR3. CDR1 SGHAT and CDR2 FQNNGV come from the germline V gene. The CDR3 loop reads CASALGRLTTDTQYF. CDR3 coding DNA: TGTGCCAGCGCCCTAGGGAGGCTTACCACAGATACGCAGTATTTT.

The chain joins TRBV5-4 to TRBJ2-1; possible D gene TRBD2, 6 bases. Germline values: CDR1 SGHNT, CDR2 YYREEE (reference sequence). The CDR3 runs 14 residues. Trimming shortened V by 0 bases and J by 8 bases, and 12 bases separated the two germline ends. The CDR3 reads CASSLAGESDEQFF. CDR3 coding DNA: TGTGCCAGCAGCTTGGCGGGAGAAAGTGATGAGCAGTTCTTC. Full variable domain (missing parts from reference TRBV5-4 and TRBJ2-1): ETGVTQSPTHLIKTRGQQVTLRCSSQSGHNTVSWYQQALGQGPQFIFQYYREEENGRGNFPPRFSGLQFPNYSSELNVNALELDDSALYLCASSLAGESDEQFFGPGTRLTVL.

The J gene is TRBJ1-3, the V gene TRBV5-1, with D possibly being TRBD1 (6 bases). Germline lookup yields CDR1 SGHRS and CDR2 YFSETQ. The CDR3 runs 15 residues. Trimming stripped 1 base from V and 3 bases from J, with 11 bases between. DNA for the CDR3: TGCGCCAGCAGCTTGTCAGGGGCGAGTGGAAACACCATATATTTT. This sequence encodes CASSLSGASGNTIYF.

The chain uses TRBV7-9 and TRBJ2-2; D is ambiguous. The germline V gene encodes CDR1 SEHNR and CDR2 FQNEAQ (reference sequence). The CDR3 extends over 16 amino acids. The ends were cut back, 5 bases at V and 1 base at J, with 14 bases in the middle. The CDR3 is CASSTRSTRNTGELFF. The CDR3 nucleotides are TGTGCCAGCAGCACCCGCAGCACTCGGAACACCGGGGAGCTGTTTTTT.

The V and J genes are TRBV4-1 and TRBJ1-5; TRBD1 is a possible D gene (5 bases). Germline V gene sequence: CDR1 MGHRA, CDR2 YSYEKL. The V end lost 0 bases, the J end lost 2 bases, and 8 bases lay between the germline ends. The CDR3 contains 15 residues. CDR3: CASSQDGGGNQPQHF. CDR3 bases: TGCGCCAGCAGCCAAGATGGGGGTGGCAATCAGCCCCAGCATTTT.

This clone was counted between two and nine times. Here the CDR3 DNA reads TGTGCCAGCGGGGGGAATCAGCCCCAGCATTTT. It yields the protein CASGGNQPQHF. The rearrangement uses TRBV27 and TRBJ1-5; weak D call: TRBD1 (5 bases). The CDR3 covers 11 residues. Trimming took 8 bases from V and 4 from J, leaving 6 bases between them. Germline CDR1 reads MNHEY; CDR2 reads SMNVEV (reference sequence).

The chain uses TRBV5-8 and TRBJ2-4; D is ambiguous. The CDR3 contains 14 residues. The germline CDR1 and CDR2 sequences are SGHTS and YDEGEE. Trimming pared 4 bases from V and 2 bases from J, leaving 10 bases between. The CDR3 sequence is CASSTGLPKNIQYF. Written as DNA, the CDR3 is TGTGCCAGCAGCACCGGGCTGCCCAAAAACATTCAGTACTTC.

This clone came up once. The chain carries TRBV7-9 and TRBJ2-3; D gene unclear. From germline, CDR1 is SEHNR and CDR2 FQNEAQ (reference sequence). This CDR3 comprises 13 residues. V was pared by 5 bases and J by 4 bases, with 10 bases between. DNA of the CDR3: TGTGCCAGCAGCCCTCAGGTGGCAGATACGCAGTATTTT. Protein product: CASSPQVADTQYF.

The J gene is TRBJ1-2, the V gene TRBV10-3; 7 bases fit TRBD1. J gave up 3 bases and V 2 bases, and 3 bases lay outside the gene matches. The CDR3 runs 14 residues. The germline V gene encodes CDR1 ENHRY and CDR2 SYGVKD. CDR3 in amino acids: CAISEDREDYGYTF. The CDR3 region has the DNA TGTGCCATCAGTGAGGACAGGGAAGACTATGGCTACACCTTC.

The V and J genes are TRBV2 and TRBJ2-3; TRBD2 aligns across 8 bases. Germline V gene lookup returns CDR1 SNHLY and CDR2 FYNNEI. With 7 bases clipped from V and 0 bases from J, the junction kept 3 bases outside the gene matches. This CDR3 region has 14 residues. This CDR3 is CASTGLASTDTQYF. The CDR3 DNA follows: TGTGCCAGCACCGGACTAGCTAGCACAGATACGCAGTATTTT.

The chain joins TRBV7-6 to TRBJ2-1, with TRBD2 identical over 11 bases. V was pared by 5 bases and J by 2 bases, with 14 bases of the junction left unmatched. CDR1 SGHVS and CDR2 FNYEAQ come from the germline V gene. The CDR3 has 19 residues. CDR3 coding DNA: TGTGCCAGCAGCCCAAGGCCGGGGGGACTAGCGGACCCCTACAATGAGCAGTTCTTC. It yields the protein CASSPRPGGLADPYNEQFF. Using reference TRBV7-6 and TRBJ2-1 for the parts outside the CDR3, the full variable domain is GAGVSQSPRYKVTKRGQDVALRCDPISGHVSLYWYRQALGQGPEFLTYFNYEAQQDKSGLPNDRFSAERPEGSISTLTIQRTEQRDSAMYRCASSPRPGGLADPYNEQFFGPGTRLTVL.

The gene calls are TRBV19 and TRBJ2-1, with D tentatively TRBD2 (6 bases). V was clipped by 6 bases and J by 6 bases, with 6 bases between them. The CDR3 covers 11 residues. Germline CDR1 reads LNHDA; CDR2 reads SQIVND (reference sequence). CDR3 in DNA: TGTGCCAGTAGGGGGGGCAATGAGCAGTTCTTC. This sequence encodes CASRGGNEQFF.

The chain's CDR3 is CASSQGIHRGPGYTF. CDR3 DNA: TGCGCCAGCAGCCAAGGGATCCACAGGGGGCCTGGCTACACCTTC. J is TRBJ1-2 and V is TRBV4-3; 9 bases are a match to TRBD1. The CDR3 spans 15 residues. J lost 7 bases, V lost 1 base, and 7 bases had no gene match. Germline CDR1 is LGHNA and CDR2 is YSLEER.

Only one count was recorded for this clone. The chain has TRBV7-6 and TRBJ1-4; a weak D match, TRBD1 (6 bases). Germline values: CDR1 SGHVS, CDR2 FNYEAQ. Trimming cost V 5 bases and J 5 bases, with 15 bases left between them. This CDR3 is built from 15 residues. The CDR3 nucleotides are TGTGCCAGCAGCACCAAGGGGACACGAAATGAAAAACTGTTTTTT. It encodes CASSTKGTRNEKLFF.

The rearrangement links TRBV15 to TRBJ1-1; 7 bases align to TRBD1. The CDR3 has 16 amino acids. Germline V gene sequence: CDR1 LNHNV, CDR2 YYDKDF (reference sequence). With V trimmed by 2 bases and J by 1 base, 7 bases remained unmatched. CDR3 in amino acids: CATSRSRTGWNTEAFF. Here the CDR3 DNA reads TGTGCCACCAGCAGATCTCGGACAGGATGGAACACTGAAGCTTTCTTT.

This clone showed up just once. V is TRBV7-6 and J is TRBJ1-4; no reliable D call. In germline, CDR1 is SGHVS, CDR2 FNYEAQ. The CDR3 has 10 residues. The V end was cut by 5 bases, the J end by 7 bases, with 2 bases between. The CDR3 is CASSSEKLFF. The DNA of the CDR3 is TGTGCCAGCAGCAGTGAAAAACTGTTTTTT.

The J gene is TRBJ2-7, the V gene TRBV4-1; D is perhaps TRBD2 (5 bases). The V end was cut by 0 bases, the J end by 1 base, with 13 bases between. CDR1 MGHRA and CDR2 YSYEKL come from the germline V gene. The CDR3 runs 16 residues. CDR3 in DNA: TGCGCCAGCAGCCAAGAGGCGGGCCGGGGATCCTACGAGCAGTACTTC. Translation gives CASSQEAGRGSYEQYF.

The J gene is TRBJ1-4, the V gene TRBV5-8; 9 positions match TRBD1. CDR1 SGHTS and CDR2 YDEGEE come from the germline V gene. The CDR3 totals 16 residues. Losses at the gene ends were 4 bases for V and 5 bases for J; bases not matched to a gene: 9. This chain's CDR3 is CASSRPGQGVNEKLFF. Here the CDR3 DNA reads TGTGCCAGCAGCCGACCGGGACAGGGAGTCAATGAAAAACTGTTTTTT.

This clone was counted a single time. V is TRBV5-6 and J is TRBJ2-3; 8 bases are shared with TRBD1. This CDR3 contains 17 residues. V shed 3 bases and J 2 bases; nucleotides not matched to a gene: 11. CDR1 is SGHDT, CDR2 YYEEEE, per germline. The CDR3 sequence: CASSSWGNRGYTDTQYF. As DNA, the CDR3 is TGTGCCAGCAGCTCTTGGGGGAACAGGGGGTACACAGATACGCAGTATTTT.

The chain combines TRBV5-6 with TRBJ1-3; D is unresolved. This CDR3 has 14 amino acids. Germline-derived CDR1 and CDR2 are SGHDT and YYEEEE. Trimming pared 0 bases from V and 3 bases from J, leaving 7 bases between. The CDR3 DNA reads TGTGCCAGCAGCTTGGGGGGTGGTGGAAACACCATATATTTT. Translating it yields CASSLGGGGNTIYF.

The chain joins TRBV5-6 to TRBJ2-5; D is undetermined. V lost 0 bases and J lost 1, with 7 bases in between. Looked up from germline, CDR1 is SGHDT and CDR2 is YYEEEE. The CDR3 covers 14 residues. Written as DNA, the CDR3 is TGTGCCAGCAGCTTGGCACAGCCCCAAGAGACCCAGTACTTC. This sequence encodes CASSLAQPQETQYF.

The gene calls are TRBV4-1 and TRBJ2-1; tentative D call: TRBD2 (5 bases). The CDR3 sequence is 16 residues long. CDR1 is MGHRA and CDR2 is YSYEKL in the germline V gene. V gave up 2 bases and J gave up 6 bases, with 17 bases separating them. This chain's CDR3 is CASSQKWQPGINEQFF. The CDR3 bases are TGCGCCAGCAGCCAAAAATGGCAGCCGGGAATCAATGAGCAGTTCTTC.

The V gene is TRBV18, the J gene TRBJ2-7; D is unclear. Per germline, CDR1 KGHSH and CDR2 LQKENI. The CDR3 runs to 13 residues. The V gene lost 2 bases and the J gene lost 3 bases, with 8 bases spanning the gap. CDR3 protein: CASSPGRYYEQYF. CDR3 in DNA: TGTGCCAGCTCACCAGGCCGGTACTACGAGCAGTACTTC.

Written as DNA, the CDR3 is TGTGCCAGCAGCGCCCCGGACAGGGGGTATAATGAGCAGTTCTTC. Protein: CASSAPDRGYNEQFF. This chain uses TRBV9 with TRBJ2-1; 10 bases agree with TRBD1. V dropped 3 bases and J dropped 7; count of bases not matched to a gene: 7. Germline values: CDR1 SGDLS, CDR2 YYNGEE. The CDR3 runs to 15 residues.